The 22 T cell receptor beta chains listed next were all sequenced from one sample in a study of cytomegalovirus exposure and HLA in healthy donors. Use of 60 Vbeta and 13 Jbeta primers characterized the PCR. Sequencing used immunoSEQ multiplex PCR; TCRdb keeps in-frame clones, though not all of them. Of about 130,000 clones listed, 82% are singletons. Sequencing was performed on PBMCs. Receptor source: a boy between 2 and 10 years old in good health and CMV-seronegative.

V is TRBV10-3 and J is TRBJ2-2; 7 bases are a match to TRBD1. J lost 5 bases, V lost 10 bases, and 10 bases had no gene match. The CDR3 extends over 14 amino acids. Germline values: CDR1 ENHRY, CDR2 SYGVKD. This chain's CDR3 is CASTWDSDTGELFF. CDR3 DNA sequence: TGTGCCAGTACGTGGGACAGCGATACCGGGGAGCTGTTTTTT.

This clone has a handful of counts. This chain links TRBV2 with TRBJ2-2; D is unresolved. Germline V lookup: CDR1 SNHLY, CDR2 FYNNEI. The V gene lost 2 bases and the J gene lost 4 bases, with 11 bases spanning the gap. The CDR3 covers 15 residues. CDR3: CASSENGRSTGELFF. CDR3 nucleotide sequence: TGTGCCAGCAGTGAAAACGGTCGGTCCACCGGGGAGCTGTTTTTT.

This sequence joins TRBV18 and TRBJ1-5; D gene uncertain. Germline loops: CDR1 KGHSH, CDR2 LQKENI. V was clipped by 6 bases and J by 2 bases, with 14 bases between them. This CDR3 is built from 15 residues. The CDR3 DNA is TGTGCCAGCTCCCGCGCGGGGTCAGGCAATCAGCCCCAGCATTTT. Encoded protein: CASSRAGSGNQPQHF.

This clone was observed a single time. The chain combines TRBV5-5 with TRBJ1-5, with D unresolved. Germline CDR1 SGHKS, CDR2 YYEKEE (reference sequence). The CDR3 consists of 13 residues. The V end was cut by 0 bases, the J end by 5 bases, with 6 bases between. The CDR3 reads CASSLEQYQPQHF. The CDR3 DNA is TGTGCCAGCAGCTTGGAACAATATCAGCCCCAGCATTTT.

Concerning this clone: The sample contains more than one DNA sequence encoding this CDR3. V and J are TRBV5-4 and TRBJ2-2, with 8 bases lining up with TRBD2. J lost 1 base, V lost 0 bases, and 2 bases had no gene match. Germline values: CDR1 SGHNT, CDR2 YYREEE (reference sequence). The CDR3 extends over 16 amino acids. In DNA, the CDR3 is TGTGCCAGCAGCTTGGGGCTAGCGGGGAACACCGGGGAGCTGTTTTTT. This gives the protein CASSLGLAGNTGELFF.

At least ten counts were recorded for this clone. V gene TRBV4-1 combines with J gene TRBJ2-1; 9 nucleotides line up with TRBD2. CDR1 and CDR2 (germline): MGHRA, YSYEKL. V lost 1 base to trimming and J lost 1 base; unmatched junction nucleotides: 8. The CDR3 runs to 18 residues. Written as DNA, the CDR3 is TGCGCCAGCAGCCAAGCGCAGCGGGGGGCCGGGTCCTACAATGAGCAGTTCTTC. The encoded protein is CASSQAQRGAGSYNEQFF.

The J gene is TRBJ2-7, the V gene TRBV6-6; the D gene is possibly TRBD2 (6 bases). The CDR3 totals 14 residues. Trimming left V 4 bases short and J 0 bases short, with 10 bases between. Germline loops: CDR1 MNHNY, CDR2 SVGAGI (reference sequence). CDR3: CASSSLGSSYEQYF. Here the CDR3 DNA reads TGTGCCAGCAGTTCCCTCGGGAGCTCCTACGAGCAGTACTTC.

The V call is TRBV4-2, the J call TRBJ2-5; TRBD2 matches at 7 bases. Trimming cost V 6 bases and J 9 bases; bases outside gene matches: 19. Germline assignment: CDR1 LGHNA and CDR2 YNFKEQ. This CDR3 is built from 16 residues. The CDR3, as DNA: TGTGCCAGCAGGCATGAGAGCGGGACCCCGGCGGGGTCCCAGTACTTC. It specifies CASRHESGTPAGSQYF.

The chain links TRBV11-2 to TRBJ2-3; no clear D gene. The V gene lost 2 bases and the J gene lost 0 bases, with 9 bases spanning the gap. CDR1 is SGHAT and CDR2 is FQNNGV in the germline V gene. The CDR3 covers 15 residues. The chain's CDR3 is CASSLQAFSTDTQYF. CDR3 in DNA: TGTGCCAGCAGCTTACAGGCGTTTAGCACAGATACGCAGTATTTT.

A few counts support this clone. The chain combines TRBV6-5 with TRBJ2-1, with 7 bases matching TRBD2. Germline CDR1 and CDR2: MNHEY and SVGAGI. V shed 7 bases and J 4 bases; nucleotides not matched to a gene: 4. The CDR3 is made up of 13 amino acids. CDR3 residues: CASNPAGYNEQFF. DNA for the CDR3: TGTGCCAGCAACCCAGCGGGATACAATGAGCAGTTCTTC.

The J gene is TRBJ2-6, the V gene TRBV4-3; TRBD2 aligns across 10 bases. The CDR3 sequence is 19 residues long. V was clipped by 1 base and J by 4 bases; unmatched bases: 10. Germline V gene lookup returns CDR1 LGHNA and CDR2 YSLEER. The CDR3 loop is CASSQGSSGGADGANVLTF. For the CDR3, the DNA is TGCGCCAGCAGCCAAGGTTCGAGCGGGGGGGCGGACGGGGCCAACGTCCTGACTTTC.

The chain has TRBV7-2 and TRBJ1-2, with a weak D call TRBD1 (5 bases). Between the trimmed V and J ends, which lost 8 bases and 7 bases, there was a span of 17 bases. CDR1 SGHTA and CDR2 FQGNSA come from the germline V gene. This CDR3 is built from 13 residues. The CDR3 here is CASPGGGRGGYTF. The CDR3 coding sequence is TGTGCCAGCCCCGGGGGGGGAAGGGGTGGCTACACCTTC.

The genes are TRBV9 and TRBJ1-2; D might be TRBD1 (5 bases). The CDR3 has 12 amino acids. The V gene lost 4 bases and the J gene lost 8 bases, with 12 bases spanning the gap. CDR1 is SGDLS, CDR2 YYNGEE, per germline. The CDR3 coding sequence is TGTGCCAGCAGCCCAGGAAACAGGGGCTACACCTTC. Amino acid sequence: CASSPGNRGYTF. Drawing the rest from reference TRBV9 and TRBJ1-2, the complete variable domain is DSGVTQTPKHLITATGQRVTLRCSPRSGDLSVYWYQQSLDQGLQFLIQYYNGEERAKGNILERFSAQQFPDLHSELNLSSLELGDSALYFCASSPGNRGYTFGSGTRLTVV.

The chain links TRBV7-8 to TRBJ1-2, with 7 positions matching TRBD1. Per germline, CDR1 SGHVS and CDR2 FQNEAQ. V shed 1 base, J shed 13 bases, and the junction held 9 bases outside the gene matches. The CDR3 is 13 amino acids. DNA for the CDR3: TGTGCCAGCAGCTTAGGACAGGGTGGGGCGCCCACCTTC. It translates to CASSLGQGGAPTF.

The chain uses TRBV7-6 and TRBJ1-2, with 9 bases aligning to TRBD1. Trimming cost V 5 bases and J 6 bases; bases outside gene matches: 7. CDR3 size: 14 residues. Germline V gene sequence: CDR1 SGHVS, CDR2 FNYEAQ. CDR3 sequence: CASSPTGTGNGYTF. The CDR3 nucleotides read TGTGCCAGCAGCCCAACCGGGACAGGGAATGGCTACACCTTC. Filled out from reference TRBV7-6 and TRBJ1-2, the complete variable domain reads GAGVSQSPRYKVTKRGQDVALRCDPISGHVSLYWYRQALGQGPEFLTYFNYEAQQDKSGLPNDRFSAERPEGSISTLTIQRTEQRDSAMYRCASSPTGTGNGYTFGSGTRLTVV.

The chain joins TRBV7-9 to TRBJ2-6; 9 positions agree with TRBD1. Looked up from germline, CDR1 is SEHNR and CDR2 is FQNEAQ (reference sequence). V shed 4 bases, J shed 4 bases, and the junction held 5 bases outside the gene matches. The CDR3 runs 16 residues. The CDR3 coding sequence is TGTGCCAGCAGCTCCGGACAGGGGTACGGGGCCAACGTCCTGACTTTC. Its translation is CASSSGQGYGANVLTF.

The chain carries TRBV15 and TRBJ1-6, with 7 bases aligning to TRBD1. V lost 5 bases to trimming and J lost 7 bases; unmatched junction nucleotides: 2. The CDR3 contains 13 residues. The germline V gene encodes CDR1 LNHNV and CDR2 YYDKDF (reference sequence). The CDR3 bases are TGTGCCACCAGCTTGACAGGGAATTCACCCCTCCACTTT. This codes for CATSLTGNSPLHF.

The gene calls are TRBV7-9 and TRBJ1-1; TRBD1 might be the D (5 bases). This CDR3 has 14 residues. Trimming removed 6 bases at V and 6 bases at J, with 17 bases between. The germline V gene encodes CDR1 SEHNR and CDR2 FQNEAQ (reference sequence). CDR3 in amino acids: CASRYPWGGAEAFF. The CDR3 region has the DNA TGTGCCAGCAGGTACCCCTGGGGGGGGGCTGAAGCTTTCTTT.

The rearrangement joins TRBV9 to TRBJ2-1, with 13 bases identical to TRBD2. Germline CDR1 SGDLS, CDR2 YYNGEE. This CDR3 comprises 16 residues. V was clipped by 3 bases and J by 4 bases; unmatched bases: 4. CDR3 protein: CASSGGLAGPYNEQFF. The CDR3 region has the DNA TGTGCCAGCAGCGGGGGACTAGCGGGACCTTACAATGAGCAGTTCTTC.

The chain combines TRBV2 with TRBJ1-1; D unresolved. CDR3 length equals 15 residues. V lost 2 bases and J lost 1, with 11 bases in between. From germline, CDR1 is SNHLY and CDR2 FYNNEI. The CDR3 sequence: CASSEFVGPNTEAFF. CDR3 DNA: TGTGCCAGCAGTGAATTTGTGGGCCCGAACACTGAAGCTTTCTTT.

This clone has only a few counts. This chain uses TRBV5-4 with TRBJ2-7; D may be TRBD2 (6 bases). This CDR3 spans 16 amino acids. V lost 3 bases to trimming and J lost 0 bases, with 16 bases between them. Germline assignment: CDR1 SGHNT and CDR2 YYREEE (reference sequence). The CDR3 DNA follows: TGTGCCAGCAGCTCTACCGGGACTCCTCTCTCCTACGAGCAGTACGTC. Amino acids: CASSSTGTPLSYEQYV.

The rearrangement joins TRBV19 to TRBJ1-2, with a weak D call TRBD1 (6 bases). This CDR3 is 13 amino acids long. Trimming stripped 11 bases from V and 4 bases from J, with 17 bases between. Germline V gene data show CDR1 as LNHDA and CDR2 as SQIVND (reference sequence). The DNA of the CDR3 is TGTGCCTCAAGGACAGACCCCAGCTATGGCTACACCTTC. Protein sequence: CASRTDPSYGYTF.